This T cell receptor beta chain was obtained from a study of cytotoxic CD8 clonotypes in ibrutinib-treated CLL. Study-level information: The cohort had 10 to 11 relapsed/refractory and 15 treatment-naive patients, some 18 IGHV unmutated.

General study findings and limits: Clonality correlated strongly with circulating CD8+ T cells and exceeded age-matched healthy donors at baseline. Shared public clonotypes were rare, and on treatment they either got smaller or stayed the same. Higher clonality was seen at ibrutinib response and a return toward baseline at progression.

Trimming took 0 bases from V and 0 from J, leaving 9 bases between them. Germline assignment: CDR1 MNHEY and CDR2 SVGAGI. CDR3 length: 16 amino acids. On this clone itself: Its antigen is not known.

TCRdb's copy holds only in-frame clones and misses some; the assay was immunoSEQ multiplex PCR. The sample has around 160,000 clones, roughly 90% seen once. This TCR was sampled from a human donor with chronic lymphocytic leukemia. Sample: PBMCs, taken at disease progression, from a patient treated with ibrutinib. The chain employs TRBV6-5 and TRBJ1-3; perhaps TRBD1 as D (5 bases). For the CDR3, the DNA is TGTGCCAGCAGTTACTCGGCAGGGAACTCTGGAAACACCATATATTTT. Translated: CASSYSAGNSGNTIYF.